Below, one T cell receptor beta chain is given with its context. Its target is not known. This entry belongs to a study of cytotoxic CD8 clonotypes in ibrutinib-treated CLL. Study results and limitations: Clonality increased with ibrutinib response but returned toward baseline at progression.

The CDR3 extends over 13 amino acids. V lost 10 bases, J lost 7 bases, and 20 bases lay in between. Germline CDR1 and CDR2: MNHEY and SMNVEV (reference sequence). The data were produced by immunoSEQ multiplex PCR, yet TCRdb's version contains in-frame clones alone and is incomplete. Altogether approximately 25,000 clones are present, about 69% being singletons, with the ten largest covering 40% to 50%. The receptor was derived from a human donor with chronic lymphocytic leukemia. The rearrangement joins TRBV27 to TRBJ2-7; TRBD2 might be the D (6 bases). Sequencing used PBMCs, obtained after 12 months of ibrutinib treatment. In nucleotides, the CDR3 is TGTGCCACCATCAGGAGGGGCTCGGGAGAGCAGTACTTC. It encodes CATIRRGSGEQYF.